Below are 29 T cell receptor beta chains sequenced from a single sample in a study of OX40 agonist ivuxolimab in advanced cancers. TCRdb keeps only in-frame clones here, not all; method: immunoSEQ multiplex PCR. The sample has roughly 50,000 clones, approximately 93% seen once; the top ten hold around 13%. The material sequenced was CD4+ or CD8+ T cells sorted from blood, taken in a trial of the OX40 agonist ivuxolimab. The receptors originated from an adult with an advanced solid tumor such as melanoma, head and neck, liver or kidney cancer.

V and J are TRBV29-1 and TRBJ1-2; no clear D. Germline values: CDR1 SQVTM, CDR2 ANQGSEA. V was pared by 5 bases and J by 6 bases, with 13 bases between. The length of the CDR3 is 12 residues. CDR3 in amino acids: CSVTKGEDGYTF. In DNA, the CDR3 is TGCAGCGTTACCAAAGGAGAAGATGGCTACACCTTC.

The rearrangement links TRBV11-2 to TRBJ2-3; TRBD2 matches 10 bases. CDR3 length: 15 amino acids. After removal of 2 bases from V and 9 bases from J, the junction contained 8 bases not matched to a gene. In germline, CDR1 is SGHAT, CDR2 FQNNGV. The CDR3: CASSLLSGGGYTQYF. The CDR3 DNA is TGTGCCAGCAGCTTATTGAGCGGGGGGGGTTACACGCAGTATTTT.

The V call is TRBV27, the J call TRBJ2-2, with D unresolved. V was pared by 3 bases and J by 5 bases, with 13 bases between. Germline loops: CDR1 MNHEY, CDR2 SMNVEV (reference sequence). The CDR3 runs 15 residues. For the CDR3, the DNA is TGTGCCAGCAGTTTTACAGCCTCCGGGACCGGGGAGCTGTTTTTT. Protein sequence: CASSFTASGTGELFF.

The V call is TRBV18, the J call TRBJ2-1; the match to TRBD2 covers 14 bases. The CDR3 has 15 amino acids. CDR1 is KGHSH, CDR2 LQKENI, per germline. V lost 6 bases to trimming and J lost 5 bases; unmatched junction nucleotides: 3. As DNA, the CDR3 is TGTGCCAGCTCCCAGACTAGCGGGGGGGACAATGAGCAGTTCTTC. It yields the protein CASSQTSGGDNEQFF.

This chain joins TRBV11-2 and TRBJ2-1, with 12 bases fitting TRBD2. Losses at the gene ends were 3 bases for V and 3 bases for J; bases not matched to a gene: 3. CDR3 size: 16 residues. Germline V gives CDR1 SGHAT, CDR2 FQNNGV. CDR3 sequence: CASSFSTSGGYNEQFF. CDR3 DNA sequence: TGTGCCAGCAGCTTCTCGACTAGCGGGGGCTACAATGAGCAGTTCTTC.

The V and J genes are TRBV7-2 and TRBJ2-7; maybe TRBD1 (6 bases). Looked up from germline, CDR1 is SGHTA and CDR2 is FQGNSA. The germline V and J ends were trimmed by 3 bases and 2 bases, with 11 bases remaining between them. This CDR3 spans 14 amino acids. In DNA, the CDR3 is TGTGCCAGCAGCTTCAGGGGTCCGACCTACGAGCAGTACTTC. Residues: CASSFRGPTYEQYF.

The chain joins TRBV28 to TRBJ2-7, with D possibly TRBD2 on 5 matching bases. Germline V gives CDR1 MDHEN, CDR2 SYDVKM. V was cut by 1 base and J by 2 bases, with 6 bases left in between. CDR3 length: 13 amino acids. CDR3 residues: CASSLSSTYEQYF. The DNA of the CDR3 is TGTGCCAGCAGTTTATCTAGCACCTACGAGCAGTACTTC.

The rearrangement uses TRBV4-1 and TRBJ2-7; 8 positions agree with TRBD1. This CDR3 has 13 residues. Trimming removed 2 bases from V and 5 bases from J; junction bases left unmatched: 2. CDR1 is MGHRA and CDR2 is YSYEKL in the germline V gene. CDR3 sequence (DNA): TGCGCCAGCAGCCAACAGGGGGCTGACGAGCAGTACTTC. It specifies CASSQQGADEQYF.

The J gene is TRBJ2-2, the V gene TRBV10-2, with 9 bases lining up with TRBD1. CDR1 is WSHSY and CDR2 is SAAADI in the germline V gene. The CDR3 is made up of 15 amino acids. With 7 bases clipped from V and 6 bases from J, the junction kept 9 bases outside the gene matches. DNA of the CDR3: TGCGCCAGCAAGAAGACAGGGGGAACACCCGGGGAGCTGTTTTTT. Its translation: CASKKTGGTPGELFF.

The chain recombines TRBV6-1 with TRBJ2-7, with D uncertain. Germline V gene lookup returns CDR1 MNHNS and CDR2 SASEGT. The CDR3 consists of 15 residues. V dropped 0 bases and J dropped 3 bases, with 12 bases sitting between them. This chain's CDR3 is CASSEAGKGIYEQYF. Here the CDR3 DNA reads TGTGCCAGCAGTGAAGCGGGGAAGGGCATCTACGAGCAGTACTTC.

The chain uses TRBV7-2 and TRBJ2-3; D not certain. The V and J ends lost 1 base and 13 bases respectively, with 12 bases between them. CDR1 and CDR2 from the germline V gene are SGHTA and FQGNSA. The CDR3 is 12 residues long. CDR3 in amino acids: CASSLVLPGKYF. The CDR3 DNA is TGTGCCAGCAGCTTAGTCCTCCCGGGCAAGTATTTT.

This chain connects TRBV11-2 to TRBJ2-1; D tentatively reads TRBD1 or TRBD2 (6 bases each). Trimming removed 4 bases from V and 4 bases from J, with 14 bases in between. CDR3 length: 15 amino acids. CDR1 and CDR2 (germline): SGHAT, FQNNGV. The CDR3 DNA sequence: TGTGCCAGCAGCTCTTTAGGGGGGTTTTACAATGAGCAGTTCTTC. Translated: CASSSLGGFYNEQFF.

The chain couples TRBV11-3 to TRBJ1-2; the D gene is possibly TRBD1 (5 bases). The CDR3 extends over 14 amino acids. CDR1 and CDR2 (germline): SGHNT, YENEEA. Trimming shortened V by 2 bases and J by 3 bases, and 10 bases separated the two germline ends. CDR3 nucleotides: TGTGCCAGCAGCTTAATGGGACCCGACTATGGCTACACCTTC. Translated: CASSLMGPDYGYTF.

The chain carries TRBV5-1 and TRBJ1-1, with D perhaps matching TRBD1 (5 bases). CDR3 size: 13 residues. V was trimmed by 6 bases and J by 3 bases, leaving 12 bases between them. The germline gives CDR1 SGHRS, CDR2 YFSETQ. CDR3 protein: CASNQGRDTEAFF. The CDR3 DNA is TGCGCCAGCAACCAGGGAAGGGACACTGAAGCTTTCTTT.

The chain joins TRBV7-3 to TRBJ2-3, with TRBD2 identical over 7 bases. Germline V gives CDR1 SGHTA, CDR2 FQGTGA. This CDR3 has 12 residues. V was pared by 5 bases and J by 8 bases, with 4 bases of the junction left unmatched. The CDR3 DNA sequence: TGTGCCAGCAGCCAGCGGGAAGGTACGCAGTATTTT. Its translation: CASSQREGTQYF.

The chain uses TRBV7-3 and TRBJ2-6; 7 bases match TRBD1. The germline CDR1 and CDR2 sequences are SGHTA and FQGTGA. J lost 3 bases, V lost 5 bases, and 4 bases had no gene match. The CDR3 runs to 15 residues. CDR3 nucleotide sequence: TGTGCCAGCAGCACCCGGACAGGTGGGGCCAACGTCCTGACTTTC. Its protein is CASSTRTGGANVLTF.

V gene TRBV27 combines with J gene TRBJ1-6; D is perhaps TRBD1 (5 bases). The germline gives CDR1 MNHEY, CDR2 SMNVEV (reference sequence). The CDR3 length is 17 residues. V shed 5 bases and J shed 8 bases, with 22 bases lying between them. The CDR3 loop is CASSLYPTGSGDSPLHF. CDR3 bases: TGTGCCAGCAGTCTTTATCCTACCGGGTCGGGGGATTCACCCCTCCACTTT.

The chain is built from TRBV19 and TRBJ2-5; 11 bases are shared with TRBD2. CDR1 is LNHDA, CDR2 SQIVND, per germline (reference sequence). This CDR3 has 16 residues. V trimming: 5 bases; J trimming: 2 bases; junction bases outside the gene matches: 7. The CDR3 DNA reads TGTGCCAGTAGTGGGCGATTAGCGGGGGGGCAAGAGACCCAGTACTTC. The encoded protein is CASSGRLAGGQETQYF.

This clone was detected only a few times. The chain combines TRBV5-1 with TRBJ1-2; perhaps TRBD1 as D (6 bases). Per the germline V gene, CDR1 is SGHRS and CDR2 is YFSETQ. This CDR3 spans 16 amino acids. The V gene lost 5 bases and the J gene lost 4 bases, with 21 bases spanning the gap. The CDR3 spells CASSLEGTPRSYGYTF. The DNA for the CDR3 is TGCGCCAGCAGTCTGGAGGGGACACCCCGAAGCTATGGCTACACCTTC.

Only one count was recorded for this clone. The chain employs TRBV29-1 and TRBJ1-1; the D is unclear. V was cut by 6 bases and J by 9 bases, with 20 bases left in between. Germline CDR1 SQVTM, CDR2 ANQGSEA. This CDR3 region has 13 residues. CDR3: CSVDPGVNFQAFF. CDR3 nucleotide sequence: TGCAGCGTGGACCCCGGGGTAAATTTCCAAGCTTTCTTT.

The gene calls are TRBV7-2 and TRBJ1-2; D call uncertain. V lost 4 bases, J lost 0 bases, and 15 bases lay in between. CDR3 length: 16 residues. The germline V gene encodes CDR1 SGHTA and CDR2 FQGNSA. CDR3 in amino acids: CASSSRAGSANYGYTF. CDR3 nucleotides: TGTGCCAGCAGCTCCCGGGCGGGGTCCGCTAACTATGGCTACACCTTC.

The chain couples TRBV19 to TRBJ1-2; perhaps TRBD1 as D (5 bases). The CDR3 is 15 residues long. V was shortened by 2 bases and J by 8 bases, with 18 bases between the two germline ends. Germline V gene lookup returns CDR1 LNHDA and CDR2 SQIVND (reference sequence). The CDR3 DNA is TGTGCCAGTAGTATAACCGCCGGGGGGTTTAAGGGCTACACCTTC. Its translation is CASSITAGGFKGYTF.

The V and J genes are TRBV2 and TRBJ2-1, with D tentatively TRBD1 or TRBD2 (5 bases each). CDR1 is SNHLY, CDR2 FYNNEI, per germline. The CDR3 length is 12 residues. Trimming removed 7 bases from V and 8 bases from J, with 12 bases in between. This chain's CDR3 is CASKAVGDEQFF. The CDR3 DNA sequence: TGTGCCAGCAAAGCAGTGGGGGATGAGCAGTTCTTC.

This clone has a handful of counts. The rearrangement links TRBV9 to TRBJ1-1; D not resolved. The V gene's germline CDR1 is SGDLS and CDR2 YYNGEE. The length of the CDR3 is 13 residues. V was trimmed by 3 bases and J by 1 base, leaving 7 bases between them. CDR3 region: CASSARQNTEAFF. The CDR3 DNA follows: TGTGCCAGCAGCGCCCGACAGAACACTGAAGCTTTCTTT.

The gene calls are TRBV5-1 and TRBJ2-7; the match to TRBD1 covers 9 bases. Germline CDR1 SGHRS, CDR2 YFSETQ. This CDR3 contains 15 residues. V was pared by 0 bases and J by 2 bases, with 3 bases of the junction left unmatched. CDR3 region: CASSLEGQGTYEQYF. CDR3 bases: TGCGCCAGCAGCTTGGAGGGACAGGGAACCTACGAGCAGTACTTC.

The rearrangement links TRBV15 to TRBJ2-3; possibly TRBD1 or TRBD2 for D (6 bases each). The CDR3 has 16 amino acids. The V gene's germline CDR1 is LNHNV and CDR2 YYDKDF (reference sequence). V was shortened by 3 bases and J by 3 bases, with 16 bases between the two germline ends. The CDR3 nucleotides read TGTGCCACCAGCAGCTCAGGAGGGGGGTCGACAGATACGCAGTATTTT. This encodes CATSSSGGGSTDTQYF.

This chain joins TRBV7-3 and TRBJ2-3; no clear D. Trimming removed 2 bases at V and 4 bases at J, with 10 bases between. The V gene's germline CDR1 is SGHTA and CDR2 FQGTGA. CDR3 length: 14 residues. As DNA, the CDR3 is TGTGCCAGCAGCTTAGACACGAACGCAGATACGCAGTATTTT. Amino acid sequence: CASSLDTNADTQYF.

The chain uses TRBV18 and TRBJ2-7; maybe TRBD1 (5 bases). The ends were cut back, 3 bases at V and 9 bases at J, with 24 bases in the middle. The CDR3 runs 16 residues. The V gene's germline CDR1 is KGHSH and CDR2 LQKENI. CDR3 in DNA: TGTGCCAGCTCACCTATAGATGATAGGGGCTCTGTGGGGCAGTACTTC. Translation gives CASSPIDDRGSVGQYF. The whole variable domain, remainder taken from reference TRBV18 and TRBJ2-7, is NAGVMQNPRHLVRRRGQEARLRCSPMKGHSHVYWYRQLPEEGLKFMVYLQKENIIDESGMPKERFSAEFPKEGPSILRIQQVVRGDSAAYFCASSPIDDRGSVGQYFGPGTRLTVT.

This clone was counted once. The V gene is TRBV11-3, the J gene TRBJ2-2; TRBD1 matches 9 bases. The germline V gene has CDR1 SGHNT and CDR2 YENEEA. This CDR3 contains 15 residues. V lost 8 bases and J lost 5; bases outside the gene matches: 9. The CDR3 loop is CASAPGQGTTGELFF. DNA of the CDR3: TGTGCCAGCGCTCCGGGACAGGGTACGACCGGGGAGCTGTTTTTT.